This TCR beta chain stems from a study of blood T cell repertoires in COVID-19. In the study overall: The analysed material was cDNA or gDNA that came from T cells, B-cell-depleted T cells, or PBMCs.

Measured with immunoSEQ multiplex PCR; TCRdb has only the in-frame clones, and not every one. The table includes 280,000 or so clones, 70% to 90% detected once. Trimming removed 7 bases at V and 3 bases at J, with 19 bases between. The CDR3 is 16 residues long. Germline CDR1 MNHEY, CDR2 SMNVEV (reference sequence). Sequences were obtained from peripheral blood. The receptor was isolated from a woman aged 25 to 39 who had recovered from COVID-19. The rearrangement uses TRBV27 and TRBJ2-1; D perhaps matches TRBD2 (5 bases). As DNA, the CDR3 is TGTGCCAGCAACCTTCGACCCGGGAACGGCTACAATGAGCAGTTCTTC. Translation: CASNLRPGNGYNEQFF.